These T cell receptor beta chains were read from a single sample in a study of shared clonotypes between healthy human individuals. This table comes from immunoSEQ multiplex PCR, and its TCRdb copy is limited to in-frame clones, with some not included. The sample includes 2 million to 3 million clones, roughly 93% of them seen just once. The sequenced material came from naive CD4+ T cells from PBMCs. Receptor source: a man younger than 35 in good health. Some clones in this sample may be carry-over from other donors' samples. The CDR3 runs from the conserved cysteine through the conserved F or W. A D gene is named only where the DNA matches it firmly. Clone size, where shown, is once, few, many, or a class for clones that have expanded.

TRBV6-1,TRBD2,TRBJ2-3,.,TGTGCCAGCAGTGAAGGTCGGCTAGCGGGAGTGGCAGATACGCAGTATTTT,CASSEGRLAGVADTQYF
TRBV29-1,TRBD2,TRBJ2-7,.,TGCAGCGTTCTAATGACTAGCATCGGCTACGAGCAGTACTTC,CSVLMTSIGYEQYF
TRBV5-1,.,TRBJ2-5,.,TGCGCCAGCAGCTTGCCAGGCCAAGAGACCCAGTACTTC,CASSLPGQETQYF
TRBV5-1,.,TRBJ2-6,.,TGCGCCAGCAGCTTGTCGGCCTCTGGGGCCAACGTCCTGACTTTC,CASSLSASGANVLTF
TRBV28,.,TRBJ1-1,.,TGTGCCAGCAGTTCACCCGGGAGTGAAGCTTTCTTT,CASSSPGSEAFF
TRBV7-6,.,TRBJ2-2,.,TGTGCCAGCAGCTTAGGAGGTGTCCCCGGGGAGCTGTTTTTT,CASSLGGVPGELFF
TRBV5-4,.,TRBJ2-1,.,TGTGCCAGCAGCTCTCAGGCCGCCTACAATGAGCAGTTCTTC,CASSSQAAYNEQFF
TRBV5-1,TRBD1,TRBJ1-1,.,TGCGCCAGCAGCTTGGCCACAGGGGCGGGCACTGAAGCTTTCTTT,CASSLATGAGTEAFF
TRBV18,TRBD1,TRBJ2-1,once,TGTGCCAGCTCACCACCAGGGACAGGGGGCATGAATGAGCAGTTCTTC,CASSPPGTGGMNEQFF
TRBV5-1,.,TRBJ2-5,.,TGCGCCAGCAGCATAGGGGCTGGAGAGACCCAGTACTTC,CASSIGAGETQYF